This TCR beta chain was captured in a study of blood T cell repertoires in COVID-19. Across the whole study: There were acute and convalescent COVID-19 samples, and they came from the United States, Italy and Spain.

Per the authors' pipeline: Estimation of nucleated cell counts relied on the amplification of reference gene primers. TCRdb's copy holds only in-frame clones and misses some; the assay was immunoSEQ multiplex PCR. V, J and clone size derive from that table, while D and trimming were established from the DNA sequence. Found here are about 10,000 clones, 70% to 90% of them singletons; the top ten hold roughly 7.7%. This CDR3 region has 18 residues. V was pared by 6 bases and J by 6 bases, with 26 bases between. CDR1 and CDR2 (germline): SEHNR, FQNEAQ (reference sequence). This clonotype was sampled from a human donor in a cohort sampled during active COVID-19. Sequences were obtained from peripheral blood. The chain employs TRBV7-9 and TRBJ2-2; D possibly corresponds to TRBD2 (6 bases). The CDR3 loop reads CASRARGGEGSLAGELFF. CDR3 sequence (DNA): TGTGCCAGCAGGGCCCGCGGCGGGGAAGGGTCCTTGGCCGGGGAGCTGTTTTTT.